One sample yielded the 20 T cell receptor beta chains listed below, sequenced in a study of metastatic and nonmetastatic thyroid tumors. Via MiXCR, TCRdb re-called the PCR reads. The sample comprises 15,000 to 20,000 clones, less than 25% of which are singletons, and just under 7.5% rests with the top ten. No treatment of any kind had been given to any patient before thyroid surgery. Specimen: adjacent normal tissue. The receptors were gathered from a female donor with papillary thyroid cancer or a benign thyroid nodule (not recorded which). Some clones in this sample may be carry-over from other donors' samples.

This clone was seen more than once but under ten times. V is TRBV6-1 and J is TRBJ1-6; D might be TRBD1 (5 bases). This CDR3 region has 14 residues. Trimming cost V 6 bases and J 11 bases, with 17 bases left between them. Germline loops: CDR1 MNHNS, CDR2 SASEGT. CDR3 residues: CASSWSGVGPPLHF. The CDR3 nucleotides read TGTGCCAGCAGCTGGTCGGGGGTTGGGCCACCCCTCCACTTT.

This clone came up many times. The chain recombines TRBV15 with TRBJ2-7; a possible D gene is TRBD2 (6 bases). Germline loops: CDR1 LNHNV, CDR2 YYDKDF (reference sequence). V was pared by 2 bases and J by 5 bases, with 22 bases between. The CDR3 extends over 17 amino acids. This CDR3 reads CATSRSRRAGQGDEQYF. The CDR3 nucleotides read TGTGCCACCAGCAGATCCCGGAGGGCAGGGCAAGGGGACGAGCAGTACTTC.

This clone is medium-sized within its sample. The rearrangement uses TRBV28 and TRBJ1-1; D not certain. This CDR3 has 12 amino acids. Germline V lookup: CDR1 MDHEN, CDR2 SYDVKM. The V end was cut by 1 base, the J end by 3 bases, with 3 bases between. CDR3 coding DNA: TGTGCCAGCAGTTTATTGGACACTGAAGCTTTCTTT. Protein: CASSLLDTEAFF.

This clone is labeled medium-sized. CDR3 amino acids: CASRTGTGNDEQYF. The DNA of the CDR3 is TGCGCCAGCAGAACCGGGACGGGGAACGACGAGCAGTACTTC. The chain has TRBV5-1 and TRBJ2-7, with D perhaps matching TRBD1 or TRBD2 (5 bases each). The V gene's germline CDR1 is SGHRS and CDR2 YFSETQ. Trimming left V 5 bases short and J 5 bases short, with 17 bases between. The CDR3 consists of 14 residues.

The rearrangement links TRBV11-2 to TRBJ2-1; D possibly corresponds to TRBD2 (6 bases). This CDR3 spans 15 amino acids. CDR1 SGHAT and CDR2 FQNNGV come from the germline V gene. The V and J ends lost 3 bases and 6 bases respectively, with 15 bases between them. The CDR3 nucleotides read TGTGCCAGCAGCTTCGAGTCCCTAGCGTTCAATGAGCAGTTCTTC. It translates to CASSFESLAFNEQFF.

This clone was observed at least ten times. The chain links TRBV5-4 to TRBJ1-2; possibly TRBD1 for D (5 bases). CDR1 is SGHNT and CDR2 is YYREEE in the germline V gene (reference sequence). The CDR3 loop spans 14 amino acids. Between the trimmed V and J ends, which lost 3 bases and 1 base, there was a span of 10 bases. In DNA form, the CDR3 reads TGTGCCAGCAGCTCGCCAAGGGGTAACTATGGCTACACCTTC. This sequence encodes CASSSPRGNYGYTF.

Sample share makes this clone medium-sized. This sequence joins TRBV7-8 and TRBJ2-1; TRBD2 agrees at 9 bases. CDR1 is SGHVS and CDR2 is FQNEAQ in the germline V gene. The CDR3 spans 13 residues. The J segment lost 15 bases and the V segment lost 3 bases, leaving 9 bases of the junction unmatched. The CDR3 bases are TGTGCCAGCAGCTTCGTTGGCGGGAGGGCCCCGTTCTTC. It specifies CASSFVGGRAPFF.

This clone was picked up many times. The V and J genes are TRBV3-1 and TRBJ2-5; D uncertain. Germline CDR1 reads LGHDT; CDR2 reads YNNKEL (reference sequence). CDR3 size: 14 residues. V lost 0 bases, J lost 6 bases, and 11 bases lay in between. CDR3 bases: TGTGCCAGCAGCCAAGAAAAGGGTTTTAAGACCCAGTACTTC. Translating gives CASSQEKGFKTQYF.

This clone turned up a few times. This sequence joins TRBV6-6 and TRBJ1-3, with D perhaps TRBD1 (5 bases). The V end was cut by 2 bases, the J end by 13 bases, with 15 bases between. This CDR3 is 13 amino acids long. From germline, CDR1 is MNHNY and CDR2 SVGAGI (reference sequence). CDR3 DNA sequence: TGTGCCAGCAGTTACAGTCCGGGACCTATGATATATTTT. This sequence encodes CASSYSPGPMIYF.

This chain joins TRBV28 and TRBJ2-1; tentatively, D is TRBD1 or TRBD2 (5 bases each). V lost 5 bases to trimming and J lost 5 bases, with 25 bases between them. The germline V gene has CDR1 MDHEN and CDR2 SYDVKM. The CDR3 sequence is 18 residues long. CDR3 DNA: TGTGCCAGCAGTGCCATAGGATGGTTTGGGGGTGAGAACAATGAGCAGTTCTTC. Protein: CASSAIGWFGGENNEQFF. The full variable domain, with the rest looked up from reference TRBV28 and TRBJ2-1, is DVKVTQSSRYLVKRTGEKVFLECVQDMDHENMFWYRQDPGLGLRLIYFSYDVKMKEKGDIPEGYSVSREKKERFSLILESASTNQTSMYLCASSAIGWFGGENNEQFFGPGTRLTVL.

Relative to its sample, this clone is medium-sized. The chain recombines TRBV24-1 with TRBJ2-7; 13 bases are shared with TRBD2. The CDR3 sequence is 17 residues long. J lost 6 bases, V lost 6 bases, and 13 bases had no gene match. CDR1 and CDR2 from the germline V gene are KGHDR and SFDVKD. The CDR3 nucleotides are TGTGCCACCAGTCCCCATTCCGGACTAGCGGGAGTCGGCGAGCAGTACTTC. It yields the protein CATSPHSGLAGVGEQYF.

This clone was seen just once. Compared with germline, one end of the junction differs, possibly owing to a read error. This chain uses TRBV20-1 with TRBJ1-5; no clear D gene. The germline CDR1 and CDR2 sequences are DFQATT and SNEGSKA (reference sequence). This CDR3 contains 12 residues. DNA of the CDR3: TGCATTGCTAGCCGCGTCAATCAGCCCCAGCATTTT. It translates to CIASRVNQPQHF.

This clone was counted only a few times. This rearrangement joins TRBV27 to TRBJ1-6; D perhaps matches TRBD1 (5 bases). There are 14 residues in the CDR3. Trimming took 5 bases from V and 10 from J, leaving 15 bases between them. The germline gives CDR1 MNHEY, CDR2 SMNVEV (reference sequence). CDR3: CASSSRVGKSPLHF. In DNA, the CDR3 is TGTGCCAGCAGTAGCAGGGTGGGAAAGTCACCCCTCCACTTT.

This clone has at least ten counts. The rearrangement uses TRBV9 and TRBJ1-4; no definite D call. The CDR3 spans 14 residues. Germline CDR1 is SGDLS and CDR2 is YYNGEE. Trimming removed 0 bases from V and 4 bases from J, with 7 bases in between. The CDR3 reads CASSVGSHNEKLFF. CDR3 bases: TGTGCCAGCAGCGTAGGCAGCCATAATGAAAAACTGTTTTTT.

The V gene is TRBV7-2, the J gene TRBJ2-5; D is unresolved. Trimming took 4 bases from V and 5 from J, leaving 11 bases between them. Germline CDR1 reads SGHTA; CDR2 reads FQGNSA. This CDR3 contains 13 residues. The chain's CDR3 is CASSSFYRETQYF. For the CDR3, the DNA is TGTGCCAGCAGCTCATTTTATAGGGAGACCCAGTACTTC.

This clone is medium-sized. The gene calls are TRBV6-1 and TRBJ2-5, with D possibly matching TRBD1 (5 bases). Trimming removed 4 bases at V and 1 base at J, with 16 bases between. This CDR3 has 16 amino acids. The V gene's germline CDR1 is MNHNS and CDR2 SASEGT. CDR3 coding DNA: TGTGCCAGCAGTGTTCAATCAGGGCTATTCCAAGAGACCCAGTACTTC. Residues: CASSVQSGLFQETQYF.

By share, this clone counts as medium-sized. The genes are TRBV28 and TRBJ1-5; no definite D call. Per the germline V gene, CDR1 is MDHEN and CDR2 is SYDVKM. The CDR3 is made up of 8 amino acids. Trimming took 8 bases from V and 11 from J, leaving 4 bases between them. The CDR3, as DNA: TGTGCCAGCGGCACCCAGCATTTT. Translation: CASGTQHF.

The chain has TRBV27 and TRBJ2-4, with a tentative D call TRBD2 (5 bases). Trimming pared 0 bases from V and 10 bases from J, leaving 16 bases between. Germline V lookup: CDR1 MNHEY, CDR2 SMNVEV (reference sequence). The CDR3 spans 15 residues. The DNA of the CDR3 is TGTGCCAGCAGTTTATCGACGTCTAGCTACTGTATTCAGTACTTC. It yields the protein CASSLSTSSYCIQYF.

With respect to this clone: One end of the junction does not line up with germline, which may come from a read error. This rearrangement joins TRBV11-2 to TRBJ2-3; TRBD2 matches 11 bases. Germline V gene sequence: CDR1 SGHAT, CDR2 FQNNGV. CDR3 length: 17 amino acids. The CDR3 loop reads CANSFLRLAGRGDTQYF. Here the CDR3 DNA reads TGTGCCAACAGCTTCCTCCGACTAGCGGGACGTGGAGATACACAGTATTTT.

On this clone itself: A much larger clone differs from this one at a single base, so this may be a read error. V usage is TRBV4-1 and J usage is TRBJ2-7; 8 bases agree with TRBD1. CDR1 and CDR2 from the germline V gene are MGHRA and YSYEKL. The CDR3 totals 17 residues. V shed 0 bases, J shed 4 bases, and the junction held 11 bases outside the gene matches. In DNA, the CDR3 is TGCGCCAGCAGCCAAGAAAGGGTGAGACAGGGGCGGTACGAGCAGTACTTC. This sequence encodes CASSQERVRQGRYEQYF.